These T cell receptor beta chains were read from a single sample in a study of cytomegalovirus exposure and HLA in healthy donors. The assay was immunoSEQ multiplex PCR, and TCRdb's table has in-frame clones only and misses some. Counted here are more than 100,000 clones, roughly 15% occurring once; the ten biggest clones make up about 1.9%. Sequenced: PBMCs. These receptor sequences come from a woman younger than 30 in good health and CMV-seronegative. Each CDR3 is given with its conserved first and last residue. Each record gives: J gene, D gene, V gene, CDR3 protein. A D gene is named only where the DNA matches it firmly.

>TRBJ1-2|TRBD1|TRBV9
CASSRKDRAANYGYTF
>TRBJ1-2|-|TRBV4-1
CASSQALQGTNYGYTF
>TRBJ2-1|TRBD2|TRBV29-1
CSVVAGGPNEQFF
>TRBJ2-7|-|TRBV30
CAWSVLDIIGEQYF
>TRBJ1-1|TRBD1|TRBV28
CASSPRSGGMNTEAFF
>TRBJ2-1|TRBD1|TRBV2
CASIGDRRYNEQFF
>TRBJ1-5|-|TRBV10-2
CASSESGGQSNQPQHF
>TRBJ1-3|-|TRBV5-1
CASSQNGGVVSGNTIYF
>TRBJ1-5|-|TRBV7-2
CASSLGSGNQPQHF
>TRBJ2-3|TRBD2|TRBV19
CATGASGGSGDTQYF
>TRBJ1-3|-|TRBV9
CASSVGYGNTIYF
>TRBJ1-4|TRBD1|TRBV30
CAWSLDRTTTNEKLFF